This T cell receptor (beta chain) was retrieved from a study of regulatory T cells in long-lasting Graves disease. With iRepertoire HTBI primers and Arm-PCR of CDR3 regions, TCR beta libraries were built. One entry per CDR3 protein results from TCRdb running MiXCR on the multiplex PCR reads. Among roughly 420,000 distinct CDR3 sequences listed, about 14% were seen once. The sample's time point: newly diagnosed GD, antithyroid drugs for less than 3 months. TCR sequences were obtained from RNA taken from PBMCs. Trimming took 2 bases from V and 3 from J; bases not matched to a gene: 4. This CDR3 has 16 amino acids. CDR1 SGHRS and CDR2 YFSETQ come from the germline V gene. This same sample was also taken into another study, of T cells in Graves' hyperthyroidism and ophthalmopathy. That paper notes: Blood samples included most of the expanded thyroid clonotypes exceeding 0.001.

Specimen: peripheral blood mononuclear cells (PBMCs), collected at new diagnosis, from a patient treated with antithyroid drugs. The source of this sequence is a woman in her fifties or sixties with Graves disease. V is TRBV5-1 and J is TRBJ2-3, with TRBD2 matching 12 bases. The CDR3 DNA reads TGCGCCAGCAGCTTTACGGGGACTAGCGGGACAGATACGCAGTATTTT. It encodes CASSFTGTSGTDTQYF.